This TCR beta chain originates from a study of CD8+CD57+ T cells in acquired aplastic anemia. About the research overall: Mean DNA quantity obtained from sorted CD4+ and CD8+ cells was about 3.2 ug. Healthy donor CD4+ cell samples had a mean of around 10 million reads.

The use of genomic DNA as template underpinned the TCR beta VDJ and CDR3 profiling. TCRdb processed the reads anew with MiXCR; each CDR3 protein has one entry. The data show 86,000 or so distinct CDR3 sequences, with over 35% seen just once and around 63% held by the top ten. V was shortened by 2 bases and J by 6 bases, with 8 bases between the two germline ends. Germline V gene data show CDR1 as SNHLY and CDR2 as FYNNEI. The CDR3 length is 13 residues. Worth noting for this clonotype: The antigen is unknown.

Findings and caveats of the study: Twenty-nine shared CD8+ CDR3s appeared highly expressed within patients' immunodominant clones.

The chain has TRBV2 and TRBJ1-5, with a possible D match to TRBD1 (5 bases). This TCR was recovered from a human donor in good health, serving as a control. Source material: sorted CD4+, CD8+, or CD8+CD57+ T cells (not recorded which) from PBMCs. CDR3 in amino acids: CASSERGVQPQHF. The CDR3 DNA is TGTGCCAGCAGTGAACGAGGGGTTCAGCCCCAGCATTTT. The whole variable domain, filled in from reference TRBV2 and TRBJ1-5, reads EPEVTQTPSHQVTQMGQEVILRCVPISNHLYFYWYRQILGQKVEFLVSFYNNEISEKSEIFDDQFSVERPDGSNFTLKIRSTKLEDSAMYFCASSERGVQPQHFGDGTRLSIL.